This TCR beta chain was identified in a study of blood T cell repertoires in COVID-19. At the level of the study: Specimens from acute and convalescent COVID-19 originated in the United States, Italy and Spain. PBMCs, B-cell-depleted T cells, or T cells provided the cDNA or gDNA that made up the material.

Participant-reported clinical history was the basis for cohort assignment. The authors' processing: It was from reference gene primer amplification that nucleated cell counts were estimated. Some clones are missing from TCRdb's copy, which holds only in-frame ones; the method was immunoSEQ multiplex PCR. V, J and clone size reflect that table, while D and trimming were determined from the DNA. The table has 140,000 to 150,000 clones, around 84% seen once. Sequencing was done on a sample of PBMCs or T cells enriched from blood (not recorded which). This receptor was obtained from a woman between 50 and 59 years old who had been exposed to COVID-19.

The CDR3 DNA is TGTGCCAGCAGCGTAGGCGTGGAGACCCAGTACTTC. It translates to CASSVGVETQYF. This chain uses TRBV9 with TRBJ2-5; D gene uncertain. Looked up from germline, CDR1 is SGDLS and CDR2 is YYNGEE. The CDR3 covers 12 residues. The V gene lost 0 bases and the J gene lost 5 bases, with 5 bases spanning the gap.